This TCR beta chain was recovered during a study of blood T cell repertoires in COVID-19. Assay: immunoSEQ multiplex PCR; the TCRdb copy retains only in-frame clones and omits some. The data contain 250,000 to 400,000 clones, about 90% of them singletons. The CDR3 spans 13 residues. Germline loops: CDR1 SGHRS, CDR2 YFSETQ. Deletions cut 5 bases from V and 4 bases from J, with 12 bases between. The origin of this receptor is a woman younger than 45 with COVID-19, enrolled during active disease. The V call is TRBV5-1, the J call TRBJ1-1; D remains unclear. The material sequenced was peripheral blood. CDR3 region: CASRSIGSTEAFF. The CDR3 DNA reads TGCGCCAGCAGAAGCATAGGGAGCACTGAAGCTTTCTTT.